This T cell receptor (beta chain) is drawn from a study of cytomegalovirus exposure and HLA in healthy donors. Study as a whole: Clustering assigned about 80% of the approximately 400 genotyped donors to the Caucasian-associated ancestry cluster.

Concerning this clone itself: Its specificity is unknown.

This CDR3 is 16 amino acids long. Trimming left V 3 bases short and J 2 bases short, with 13 bases between. Germline V gene sequence: CDR1 MRHNA, CDR2 SNTAGT. Researchers ran the PCR with 60 Vbeta and 13 Jbeta primers. The repertoire was sequenced with immunoSEQ multiplex PCR; TCRdb's copy has only in-frame clones and lacks some. The top ten hold approximately 2.8% of the sample, which has approximately 140,000 clones, approximately 84% seen once. Study findings and constraints: When a later analysis compared HLA-associated TCR beta chains with equally common others, the HLA-associated chains turned out to be more clonally expanded and to have lower generation probabilities. HLA-A and HLA-B allele assignments for most subjects were reportedly predicted accurately using TCR beta sequences.

This clonotype was obtained from a boy younger than 10 in good health and CMV-seronegative. Specimen: PBMCs. The rearrangement joins TRBV6-4 to TRBJ2-2; D perhaps matches TRBD2 (5 bases). The CDR3 region has the DNA TGTGCCAGCAGTGAAGGAGGAAGGGATAACACCGGGGAGCTGTTTTTT. The encoded protein is CASSEGGRDNTGELFF.